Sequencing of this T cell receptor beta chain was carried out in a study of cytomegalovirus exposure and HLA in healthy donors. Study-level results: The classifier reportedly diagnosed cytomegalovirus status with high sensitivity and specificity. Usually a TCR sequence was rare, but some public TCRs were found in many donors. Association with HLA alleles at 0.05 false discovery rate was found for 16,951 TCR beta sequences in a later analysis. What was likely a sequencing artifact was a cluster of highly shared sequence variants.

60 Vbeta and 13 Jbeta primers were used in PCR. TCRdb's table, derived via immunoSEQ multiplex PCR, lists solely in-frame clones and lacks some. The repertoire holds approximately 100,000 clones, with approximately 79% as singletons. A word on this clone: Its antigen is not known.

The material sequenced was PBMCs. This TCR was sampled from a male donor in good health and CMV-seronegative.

CDR3 sequence: CSVARGGSNYGYTF. The DNA for the CDR3 is TGCAGCGTCGCCCGGGGGGGAAGTAACTATGGCTACACCTTC. The chain links TRBV29-1 to TRBJ1-2; TRBD1 might be the D (5 bases). Trimming shortened V by 6 bases and J by 1 base, and 15 bases separated the two germline ends. CDR3 length equals 14 residues. Germline CDR1 reads SQVTM; CDR2 reads ANQGSEA.